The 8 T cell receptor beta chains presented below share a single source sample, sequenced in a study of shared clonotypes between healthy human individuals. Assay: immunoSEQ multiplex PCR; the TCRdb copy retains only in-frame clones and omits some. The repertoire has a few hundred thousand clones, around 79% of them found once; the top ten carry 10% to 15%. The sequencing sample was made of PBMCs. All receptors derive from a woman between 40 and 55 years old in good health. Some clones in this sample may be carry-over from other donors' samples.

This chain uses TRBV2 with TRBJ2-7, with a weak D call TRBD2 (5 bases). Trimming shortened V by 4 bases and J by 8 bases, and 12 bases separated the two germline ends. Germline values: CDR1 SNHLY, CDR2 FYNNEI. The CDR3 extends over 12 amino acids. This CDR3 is CASSASSSQQYF. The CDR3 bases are TGTGCCAGCAGTGCTTCTAGCTCCCAGCAGTACTTC.

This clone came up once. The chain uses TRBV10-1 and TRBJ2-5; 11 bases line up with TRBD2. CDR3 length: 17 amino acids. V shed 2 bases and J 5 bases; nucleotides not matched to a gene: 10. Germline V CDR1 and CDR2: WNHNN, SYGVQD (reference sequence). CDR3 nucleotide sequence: TGCGCCAGCAGTGAGGGGCATAGCGGGAGGGCCGGTGAGACCCAGTACTTC. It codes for CASSEGHSGRAGETQYF.

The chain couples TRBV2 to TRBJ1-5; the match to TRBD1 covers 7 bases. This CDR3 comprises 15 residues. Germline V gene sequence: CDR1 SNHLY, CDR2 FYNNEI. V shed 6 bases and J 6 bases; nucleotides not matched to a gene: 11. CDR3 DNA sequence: TGTGCCAGCAGCCCTCTCCACAGGGGTAGTCAGCCCCAGCATTTT. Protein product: CASSPLHRGSQPQHF.

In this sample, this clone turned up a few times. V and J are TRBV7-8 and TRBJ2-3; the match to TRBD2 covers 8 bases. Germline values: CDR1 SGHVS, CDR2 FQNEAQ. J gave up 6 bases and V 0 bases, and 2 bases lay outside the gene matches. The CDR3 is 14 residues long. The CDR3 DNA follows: TGTGCCAGCAGCTTAGCTGCTAGCGGGGATACGCAGTATTTT. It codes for CASSLAASGDTQYF.

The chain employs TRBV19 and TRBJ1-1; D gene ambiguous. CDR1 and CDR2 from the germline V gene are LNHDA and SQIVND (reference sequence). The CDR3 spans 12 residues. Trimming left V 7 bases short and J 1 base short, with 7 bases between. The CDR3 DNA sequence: TGTGCCAGTAAGGAGGGGAACACTGAAGCTTTCTTT. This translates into CASKEGNTEAFF.

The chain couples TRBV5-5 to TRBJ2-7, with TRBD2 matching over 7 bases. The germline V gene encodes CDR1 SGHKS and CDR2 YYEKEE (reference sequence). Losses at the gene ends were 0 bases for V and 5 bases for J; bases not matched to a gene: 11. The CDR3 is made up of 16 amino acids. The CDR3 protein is CASSLEGAGDVDEQYF. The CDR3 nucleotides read TGTGCCAGCAGCTTGGAAGGCGCGGGAGATGTCGACGAGCAGTACTTC. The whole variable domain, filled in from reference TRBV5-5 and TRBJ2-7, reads DAGVTQSPTHLIKTRGQQVTLRCSPISGHKSVSWYQQVLGQGPQFIFQYYEKEERGRGNFPDRFSARQFPNYSSELNVNALLLGDSALYLCASSLEGAGDVDEQYFGPGTRLTVT.

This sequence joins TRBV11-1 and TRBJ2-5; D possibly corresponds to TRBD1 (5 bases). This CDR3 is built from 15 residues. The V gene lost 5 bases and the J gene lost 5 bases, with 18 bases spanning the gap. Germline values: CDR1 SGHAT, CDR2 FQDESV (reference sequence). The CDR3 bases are TGTGCCAGCAGCCATATAGGGGCTCTTGGGGAGACCCAGTACTTC. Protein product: CASSHIGALGETQYF.

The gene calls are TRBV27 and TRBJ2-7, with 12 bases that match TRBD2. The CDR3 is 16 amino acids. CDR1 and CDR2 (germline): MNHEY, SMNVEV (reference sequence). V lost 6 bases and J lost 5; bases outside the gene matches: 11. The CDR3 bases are TGTGCCAGCAGACCAAGACTAGCGGGAGATCGCGACGAGCAGTACTTC. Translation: CASRPRLAGDRDEQYF.